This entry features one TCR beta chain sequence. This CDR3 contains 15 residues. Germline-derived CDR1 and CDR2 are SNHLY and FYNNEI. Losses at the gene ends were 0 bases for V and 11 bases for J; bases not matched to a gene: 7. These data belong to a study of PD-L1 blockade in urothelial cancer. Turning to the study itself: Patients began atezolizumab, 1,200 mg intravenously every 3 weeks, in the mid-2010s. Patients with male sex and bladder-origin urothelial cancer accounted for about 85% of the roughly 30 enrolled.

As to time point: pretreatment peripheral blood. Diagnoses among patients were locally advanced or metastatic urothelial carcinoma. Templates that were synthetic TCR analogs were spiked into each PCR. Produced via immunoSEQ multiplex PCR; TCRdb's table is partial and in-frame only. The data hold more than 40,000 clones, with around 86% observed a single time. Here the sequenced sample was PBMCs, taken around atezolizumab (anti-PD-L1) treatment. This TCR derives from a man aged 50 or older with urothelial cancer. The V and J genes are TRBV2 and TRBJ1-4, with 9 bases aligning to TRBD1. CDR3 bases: TGTGCCAGCAGTGAAGCGCTATTTGGACAGGGGAAACTGTTTTTT. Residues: CASSEALFGQGKLFF. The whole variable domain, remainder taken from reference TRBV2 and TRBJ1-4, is EPEVTQTPSHQVTQMGQEVILRCVPISNHLYFYWYRQILGQKVEFLVSFYNNEISEKSEIFDDQFSVERPDGSNFTLKIRSTKLEDSAMYFCASSEALFGQGKLFFGSGTQLSVL.